This record concerns one T cell receptor beta chain sequence. Clones were sequenced by immunoSEQ multiplex PCR, and TCRdb holds only the in-frame ones, with some missing. Among more than 250,000 clones listed, approximately 90% were seen once. The data derive from a study of blood T cell repertoires in COVID-19. On the study more broadly: T cells, B-cell-depleted T cells, or PBMCs supplied cDNA or gDNA.

The CDR3 loop spans 13 amino acids. Trimming took off 3 bases at V and 7 bases at J, with 10 bases between the two ends. Germline CDR1 reads DFQATT; CDR2 reads SNEGSKA (reference sequence). Sample: PBMCs or T cells enriched from blood (not recorded which). The receptor comes from a woman under 30 who had recovered from COVID-19. The chain carries TRBV20-1 and TRBJ1-6, with D possibly being TRBD1 (6 bases). In DNA form, the CDR3 reads TGCAGTGCTAGTTGGACAGCCAATTCACCCCTCCACTTT. Protein sequence: CSASWTANSPLHF.